The 28 T cell receptor beta chains below were found in one sample sequenced in a study of shared clonotypes between healthy human individuals. Measured with immunoSEQ multiplex PCR; TCRdb has only the in-frame clones, and not every one. The repertoire holds roughly 1,600,000 clones, approximately 98.5% seen once, with about 0.4% in the top ten. Sequencing was done on a sample of naive CD4+ T cells sorted from blood. Subset meaning: CD45RA+ positively selected. The receptors derive from a man in his thirties or forties in good health.

The CDR3 here is CAVGLASRSLSEQFF. The CDR3, as DNA: TGTGCCGTAGGACTAGCGTCCCGAAGTCTCAGCGAGCAGTTCTTC. This rearrangement joins TRBV7-9 to TRBJ2-1, with TRBD2 matching 9 bases. J lost 10 bases, V lost 11 bases, and 18 bases had no gene match. The CDR3 sequence is 15 residues long. Per germline, CDR1 SEHNR and CDR2 FQNEAQ (reference sequence).

The chain recombines TRBV5-1 with TRBJ2-5; tentative D call: TRBD2 (6 bases). V lost 0 bases, J lost 0 bases, and 9 bases lay in between. The CDR3 consists of 15 residues. From germline, CDR1 is SGHRS and CDR2 YFSETQ. The CDR3 nucleotides are TGCGCCAGCAGCTTGGGACTAGGCAACCAAGAGACCCAGTACTTC. It codes for CASSLGLGNQETQYF.

The genes are TRBV15 and TRBJ1-2; a weak D match, TRBD1 (5 bases). Trimming pared 5 bases from V and 1 base from J, leaving 8 bases between. The germline gives CDR1 LNHNV, CDR2 YYDKDF (reference sequence). The length of the CDR3 is 13 residues. The CDR3 is CATSAGNNYGYTF. CDR3 sequence (DNA): TGTGCCACCAGCGCAGGGAATAACTATGGCTACACCTTC.

The V and J genes are TRBV2 and TRBJ2-2, with a tentative D call TRBD2 (6 bases). The CDR3 length is 11 residues. Trimming left V 8 bases short and J 8 bases short, with 9 bases between. Germline V CDR1 and CDR2: SNHLY, FYNNEI. For the CDR3, the DNA is TGTGCCAGCCACCGGGAGGGGGAGCTGTTTTTT. It yields the protein CASHREGELFF.

This chain uses TRBV25-1 with TRBJ1-1, with a weak D call TRBD1 (6 bases). Germline values: CDR1 MGHDK, CDR2 SYGVNS. The CDR3 length is 15 residues. The V end lost 4 bases, the J end lost 1 base, and 13 bases lay between the germline ends. The CDR3 is CASSAAGVGNTEAFF. The CDR3 coding sequence is TGTGCCAGCAGTGCGGCAGGGGTTGGGAACACTGAAGCTTTCTTT. Drawing the rest from reference TRBV25-1 and TRBJ1-1, the complete variable domain is EADIYQTPRYLVIGTGKKITLECSQTMGHDKMYWYQQDPGMELHLIHYSYGVNSTEKGDLSSESTVSRIRTEHFPLTLESARPSHTSQYLCASSAAGVGNTEAFFGQGTRLTVV.

This chain joins TRBV5-6 and TRBJ2-5, with a tentative D call TRBD2 (6 bases). CDR3 length: 17 residues. V lost 2 bases, J lost 1 base, and 18 bases lay in between. The germline gives CDR1 SGHDT, CDR2 YYEEEE. CDR3 loop: CASSFSSWAGTQETQYF. For the CDR3, the DNA is TGTGCCAGCAGCTTCTCTAGTTGGGCGGGAACCCAAGAGACCCAGTACTTC.

About this clone itself: Additional DNA sequences in this sample encode the identical CDR3. The V gene is TRBV7-9, the J gene TRBJ1-1; the D is unclear. The CDR3 sequence is 11 residues long. Trimming removed 5 bases at V and 0 bases at J, with 1 base between. The germline gives CDR1 SEHNR, CDR2 FQNEAQ (reference sequence). The CDR3 spells CASSVNTEAFF. The CDR3 DNA reads TGTGCCAGCAGCGTGAACACTGAAGCTTTCTTT.

On this clone itself: Other DNA sequences in the sample encode the same CDR3. The V and J genes are TRBV7-6 and TRBJ2-7; 8 bases line up with TRBD1. The CDR3 contains 14 residues. V gave up 1 base and J gave up 4 bases; unmatched junction bases: 3. Germline V gene lookup returns CDR1 SGHVS and CDR2 FNYEAQ. The CDR3 loop is CASSLGTGSYEQYF. CDR3 DNA sequence: TGTGCCAGCAGCTTAGGGACAGGGTCGTACGAGCAGTACTTC.

The chain has TRBV13 and TRBJ2-7, with 9 bases lining up with TRBD2. The CDR3 is 15 residues long. Losses at the gene ends were 2 bases for V and 4 bases for J; bases not matched to a gene: 6. The germline gives CDR1 PRHDT, CDR2 FYEKMQ (reference sequence). CDR3 region: CASSLFSGSEYEQYF. CDR3 nucleotides: TGTGCCAGCAGCTTATTTAGCGGGAGTGAGTACGAGCAGTACTTC.

This clone was recorded only once. The rearrangement joins TRBV5-1 to TRBJ1-1; D may be TRBD1 (5 bases). CDR1 and CDR2 (germline): SGHRS, YFSETQ. V lost 4 bases to trimming and J lost 1 base, with 23 bases between them. The CDR3 length is 18 residues. The CDR3, as DNA: TGCGCCAGCAGCCGTACAGGTTTTCCTTCCCTTCGGAACACTGAAGCTTTCTTT. This gives the protein CASSRTGFPSLRNTEAFF.

CDR3 in DNA: TGTGCCAGCAGTTCTGACGGGAGGGCCTACAATGAGCAGTTCTTC. Translation: CASSSDGRAYNEQFF. This rearrangement joins TRBV28 to TRBJ2-1, with 8 bases identical to TRBD2. Germline V gene lookup returns CDR1 MDHEN and CDR2 SYDVKM. CDR3 length equals 15 residues. Germline trimming cut 4 bases from V and 2 bases from J; bases unmatched to any gene: 4.

The gene calls are TRBV19 and TRBJ1-5; 8 bases line up with TRBD1. Trimming took 7 bases from V and 1 from J; bases not matched to a gene: 6. CDR1 LNHDA and CDR2 SQIVND come from the germline V gene (reference sequence). This CDR3 region has 15 residues. The CDR3 here is CASIGRGLSNQPQHF. DNA of the CDR3: TGTGCCAGTATAGGCAGGGGGCTGAGCAATCAGCCCCAGCATTTT.

On this clone itself: The sample contains more than one DNA sequence encoding this CDR3. The rearrangement uses TRBV28 and TRBJ1-5; TRBD1 aligns across 7 bases. Germline CDR1 reads MDHEN; CDR2 reads SYDVKM. Trimming removed 6 bases from V and 3 bases from J; junction bases left unmatched: 5. The CDR3 extends over 14 amino acids. The chain's CDR3 is CASRAGTVNQPQHF. The CDR3 region has the DNA TGTGCCAGCAGAGCCGGGACAGTCAATCAGCCCCAGCATTTT. Complete variable domain (other parts from reference TRBV28 and TRBJ1-5): DVKVTQSSRYLVKRTGEKVFLECVQDMDHENMFWYRQDPGLGLRLIYFSYDVKMKEKGDIPEGYSVSREKKERFSLILESASTNQTSMYLCASRAGTVNQPQHFGDGTRLSIL.

This chain links TRBV7-7 with TRBJ1-2; D perhaps matches TRBD1 (5 bases). Trimming pared 3 bases from V and 6 bases from J, leaving 11 bases between. Germline V gives CDR1 SSHAT, CDR2 FNYEAQ (reference sequence). There are 13 residues in the CDR3. The CDR3 coding sequence is TGTGCCAGCAGCTTGAGCGGGGCGGATGGCTACACCTTC. Its translation: CASSLSGADGYTF.

V usage is TRBV6-5 and J usage is TRBJ2-2, with unresolved D. V lost 4 bases and J 4 bases, leaving 13 bases between the germline ends. This CDR3 has 15 amino acids. The germline V gene has CDR1 MNHEY and CDR2 SVGAGI. CDR3 DNA: TGTGCCAGCAGTTTCGATTTAGGTTTCACCGGGGAGCTGTTTTTT. Protein: CASSFDLGFTGELFF.

This chain uses TRBV7-2 with TRBJ2-5, with a tentative D call TRBD2 (7 bases). The CDR3 consists of 15 residues. Germline CDR1 SGHTA, CDR2 FQGNSA. V lost 4 bases, J lost 4 bases, and 16 bases lay in between. CDR3 sequence (DNA): TGTGCCAGCAGCTCCCCGCGGGGGCTTGTAGAGACCCAGTACTTC. Encoded protein: CASSSPRGLVETQYF. The full variable domain, its missing parts supplied by reference TRBV7-2 and TRBJ2-5, is GAGVSQSPSNKVTEKGKDVELRCDPISGHTALYWYRQSLGQGLEFLIYFQGNSAPDKSGLPSDRFSAERTGGSVSTLTIQRTQQEDSAVYLCASSSPRGLVETQYFGPGTRLLVL.

This chain uses TRBV9 with TRBJ2-3; D tentatively reads TRBD1 or TRBD2 (5 bases each). This CDR3 has 12 residues. Looked up from germline, CDR1 is SGDLS and CDR2 is YYNGEE. V was pared by 0 bases and J by 9 bases, with 8 bases between. CDR3 residues: CASSVVGETQYF. CDR3 coding DNA: TGTGCCAGCAGCGTAGTAGGGGAGACGCAGTATTTT.

V gene TRBV13 combines with J gene TRBJ2-7; possibly TRBD1 or TRBD2 for D (5 bases each). Trimming cost V 5 bases and J 6 bases, with 17 bases left between them. The CDR3 consists of 14 residues. In germline, CDR1 is PRHDT, CDR2 FYEKMQ (reference sequence). The CDR3 here is CASSPANYGAEQYF. The CDR3 coding sequence is TGTGCCAGCAGCCCAGCAAACTACGGGGCCGAGCAGTACTTC.

V gene TRBV18 combines with J gene TRBJ1-2, with no clear D. This CDR3 spans 13 amino acids. The germline V and J ends were trimmed by 3 bases and 7 bases, with 12 bases remaining between them. Germline loops: CDR1 KGHSH, CDR2 LQKENI. The CDR3 protein is CASSPNGESGYTF. The CDR3 DNA reads as TGTGCCAGCTCACCTAACGGAGAGTCTGGCTACACCTTC.

This clone was detected only once. This chain joins TRBV6-6 and TRBJ2-1; TRBD2 is a possible D gene (6 bases). Germline V CDR1 and CDR2: MNHNY, SVGAGI (reference sequence). The CDR3 runs to 15 residues. Deletions cut 4 bases from V and 1 base from J, with 11 bases between. CDR3 in amino acids: CASSFGRSSYNEQFF. CDR3 DNA: TGTGCCAGCAGTTTCGGGAGATCGTCCTACAATGAGCAGTTCTTC.

V and J are TRBV11-2 and TRBJ2-1; a possible D gene is TRBD2 (5 bases). The CDR3 has 16 amino acids. V was shortened by 1 base and J by 0 bases, with 10 bases between the two germline ends. From germline, CDR1 is SGHAT and CDR2 FQNNGV. The CDR3 DNA reads TGTGCCAGCAGCTTAGCGTCGGGGAGCTCCTACAATGAGCAGTTCTTC. Amino acids: CASSLASGSSYNEQFF.

This clone was observed once. V gene TRBV14 combines with J gene TRBJ2-1; D could derive from TRBD1 or TRBD2 (5 bases each). With 1 base removed from V and 5 bases from J, the gap between germline ends came to 18 bases. Germline CDR1 SGHDN, CDR2 FVKESK. The CDR3 has 17 residues. CDR3 in DNA: TGTGCCAGCAGCCAAGTGTCCGGGACCTATCAAAACAATGAGCAGTTCTTC. This translates into CASSQVSGTYQNNEQFF.

V usage is TRBV10-3 and J usage is TRBJ2-7; D not resolved. Germline CDR1 reads ENHRY; CDR2 reads SYGVKD. The length of the CDR3 is 15 residues. V was clipped by 1 base and J by 1 base, with 11 bases between them. CDR3 region: CAISEFTYHSYEQYF. Here the CDR3 DNA reads TGTGCCATCAGTGAGTTCACGTACCATTCCTACGAGCAGTACTTC.

The gene calls are TRBV19 and TRBJ2-7; D is possibly TRBD2 (6 bases). V lost 5 bases and J 1 base, leaving 15 bases between the germline ends. CDR1 is LNHDA, CDR2 SQIVND, per germline (reference sequence). The CDR3 spans 15 residues. Here the CDR3 DNA reads TGTGCCAGTAGTTCCCGACTAGGACTTTCCTACGAGCAGTACTTC. Translating gives CASSSRLGLSYEQYF.

CDR3 sequence reads: CASSVGVRANEQYF. The CDR3, as DNA: TGTGCCAGCAGCGTAGGGGTAAGGGCGAACGAGCAGTACTTC. The chain uses TRBV9 and TRBJ2-7, with D hard to call. In germline, CDR1 is SGDLS, CDR2 YYNGEE. This CDR3 has 14 residues. Trimming took off 0 bases at V and 5 bases at J, with 12 bases between the two ends.

Of note for this clone: The identical CDR3 is also encoded by other nucleotide sequences in the sample. The rearrangement joins TRBV18 to TRBJ1-1; 9 bases map to TRBD1. CDR3 size: 14 residues. Trimming removed 3 bases from V and 8 bases from J; junction bases left unmatched: 7. Germline CDR1 KGHSH, CDR2 LQKENI. CDR3 in DNA: TGTGCCAGCTCACCGGGACAGGGCGCCCGGGAAGCTTTCTTT. Protein: CASSPGQGAREAFF.

The chain couples TRBV5-6 to TRBJ1-1; D gene ambiguous. Trimming left V 1 base short and J 4 bases short, with 5 bases between. Germline lookup yields CDR1 SGHDT and CDR2 YYEEEE. The CDR3 covers 12 residues. The CDR3 is CASSLRLTEAFF. CDR3 nucleotide sequence: TGTGCCAGCAGCTTGAGACTCACTGAAGCTTTCTTT.

Turning to this clone: The same CDR3 also results from other DNA sequences found in this sample. The chain is built from TRBV10-3 and TRBJ2-6; D gene unclear. V was cut by 4 bases and J by 0 bases, with 1 base left in between. This CDR3 contains 13 residues. Germline loops: CDR1 ENHRY, CDR2 SYGVKD. In nucleotides, the CDR3 is TGTGCCATCAGTGGCTCTGGGGCCAACGTCCTGACTTTC. It yields the protein CAISGSGANVLTF.